This T cell receptor (beta chain) was captured by sequencing in a study of blood T cell repertoires in COVID-19. In the study overall: There were acute and convalescent COVID-19 samples, and they came from the United States, Italy and Spain. From T cells, B-cell-depleted T cells, or PBMCs came the material, which was cDNA or gDNA.

Deletions cut 7 bases from V and 4 bases from J, with 16 bases between. There are 13 residues in the CDR3. CDR1 and CDR2 (germline): SQVTM, ANQGSEA. Seattle patient enrollment occurred during active infection, with longitudinal follow-up thereafter. Per the original methods: Nucleated cell counts were estimated from reference gene primer amplification. Sequenced by immunoSEQ multiplex PCR; TCRdb stores in-frame clones only, minus some. V, J and clone size reflect that table, while D and trimming were determined from the DNA. Of 130,000 to 150,000 clones in the sample, 75% to 90% were seen once. This chain connects TRBV29-1 to TRBJ1-2; D not certain. The receptor's source is a woman aged 55-69 years with COVID-19, enrolled during active disease. The sequenced material came from peripheral blood. CDR3 residues: CSASIRLGYGYTF. In DNA form, the CDR3 reads TGCAGCGCTAGCATAAGGCTAGGCTATGGCTACACCTTC.